These T cell receptor beta chains were read from a single sample in a study of cytomegalovirus exposure and HLA in healthy donors. Only in-frame clones appear in the TCRdb table, and some are missing; sequencing was by immunoSEQ multiplex PCR. The sample includes about 120,000 clones, about three quarters of them seen just once. The specimen sequenced was PBMCs. The receptors shown here come from a woman aged 25 to 39 in good health and CMV-seropositive. Both conserved end residues are part of each CDR3. Fields, in order: clone size, V gene, CDR3 length, J gene, D gene, CDR3 protein, CDR3 DNA. The D gene is left open where the match is weak. Not all rows give a size; the values are once, few, many and, for expanded clones, a class.

few	TRBV5-4	13	TRBJ2-2	TRBD2	CASSPERDGELFF	TGTGCCAGCAGCCCGGAGCGGGACGGGGAGCTGTTTTTT
NA	TRBV5-1	13	TRBJ1-1	NA	CASSLVANTEAFF	TGCGCCAGCAGCTTGGTGGCGAACACTGAAGCTTTCTTT
NA	TRBV7-2	14	TRBJ2-1	TRBD2	CASSPLVGLALEFF	TGTGCCAGCAGCCCACTTGTCGGACTAGCCCTGGAGTTCTTC
once	TRBV7-6	16	TRBJ2-5	TRBD2	CASSLEAGGRGETQYF	TGTGCCAGCAGCTTAGAAGCGGGGGGGCGTGGGGAGACCCAGTACTTC
NA	TRBV10-3	17	TRBJ2-3	NA	CAISESDTVAHTDTQYF	TGTGCCATCAGTGAGTCGGATACAGTCGCCCACACAGATACGCAGTATTTT
few	TRBV4-3	16	TRBJ1-2	TRBD1	CASSQARDSLNYGYTF	TGCGCCAGCAGCCAAGCCCGGGACAGCCTTAACTATGGCTACACCTTC
NA	TRBV7-3	14	TRBJ2-1	TRBD2	CASSYMAGGNEQFF	TGTGCCAGCAGCTATATGGCGGGGGGCAATGAGCAGTTCTTC
few	TRBV15	15	TRBJ2-6	TRBD1	CATSSTGEGANVLTF	TGTGCCACCAGCAGTACAGGGGAAGGGGCCAACGTCCTGACTTTC
NA	TRBV6-5	14	TRBJ2-3	TRBD1	CASSRRDRTDTQYF	TGTGCCAGCAGTCGCCGGGACAGGACAGATACGCAGTATTTT
few	TRBV23-1	12	TRBJ1-4	NA	CASGDGGEKLFF	TGCGCCAGCGGAGACGGGGGTGAAAAACTGTTTTTT
NA	TRBV5-6	14	TRBJ2-7	NA	CASSLGGGMYEQYF	TGTGCCAGCAGCTTGGGAGGGGGAATGTACGAGCAGTACTTC
NA	TRBV11-2	14	TRBJ1-2	TRBD1	CASSLTGDTYGYTF	TGTGCCAGCAGCTTAACAGGGGATACCTATGGCTACACCTTC
once	TRBV19	15	TRBJ1-3	NA	CASSIGDFSGNTIYF	TGTGCCAGTAGTATAGGGGACTTCTCTGGAAACACCATATATTTT
NA	TRBV6-5	14	TRBJ1-6	TRBD1	CASSYGQADSPLHF	TGTGCCAGCAGTTATGGACAGGCGGATTCACCCCTCCACTTT
few	TRBV2	14	TRBJ1-3	TRBD1	CASTLGQVGNTIYF	TGTGCCAGCACCCTGGGACAGGTTGGAAACACCATATATTTT
few	TRBV19	12	TRBJ2-7	NA	CARGQGVGEQYF	TGTGCTCGGGGGCAGGGGGTTGGGGAGCAGTACTTC
few	TRBV4-2	14	TRBJ2-3	TRBD2	CASSQDNGGETQYF	TGTGCCAGCAGCCAAGATAACGGGGGGGAAACGCAGTATTTT
few	TRBV10-3	17	TRBJ2-2	TRBD1	CAISESAAAGGTGELFF	TGTGCCATCAGTGAGTCCGCGGCGGCAGGGGGCACCGGGGAGCTGTTTTTT
NA	TRBV7-9	17	TRBJ2-3	TRBD2	CASSWGLAGVMADTQYF	TGTGCCAGCAGCTGGGGACTAGCGGGGGTCATGGCTGATACGCAGTATTTT
NA	TRBV18	17	TRBJ2-2	TRBD2	CASSPPGLAGNTGELFF	TGTGCCAGCTCACCACCGGGACTAGCGGGGAACACCGGGGAGCTGTTTTTT
NA	TRBV29-1	11	TRBJ1-2	NA	CSVSGEGGYTF	TGCAGCGTTTCAGGGGAAGGTGGCTACACCTTC
NA	TRBV29-1	14	TRBJ2-1	TRBD2	CSVEAGGAPNEQFF	TGCAGCGTTGAGGCGGGGGGGGCCCCCAATGAGCAGTTCTTC
once	TRBV11-2	15	TRBJ1-6	TRBD1	CASRPLTGDNSPLHF	TGTGCCAGCAGGCCATTGACAGGGGATAATTCACCCCTCCACTTT
once	TRBV28	15	TRBJ1-5	TRBD1	CASTLTGQHNQPQHF	TGTGCCAGCACGCTGACGGGACAGCACAATCAGCCCCAGCATTTT
once	TRBV9	15	TRBJ1-2	TRBD1	CASSVRTGGDYGYTF	TGTGCCAGCAGCGTCCGGACAGGGGGCGACTATGGCTACACCTTC
NA	TRBV2	13	TRBJ2-7	TRBD1	CASKGAVLYEQYF	TGTGCCAGCAAGGGGGCGGTTCTCTACGAGCAGTACTTC
few	TRBV5-1	13	TRBJ2-7	TRBD1	CASSTGVGYEQYF	TGCGCCAGCAGTACAGGGGTTGGGTACGAGCAGTACTTC
NA	TRBV28	17	TRBJ2-1	TRBD2	CASSLRSGGAFVDEQFF	TGTGCCAGCAGTTTACGTAGCGGGGGGGCCTTTGTAGATGAGCAGTTCTTC
NA	TRBV7-2	15	TRBJ1-2	NA	CASSPGAAGDYGYTF	TGTGCCAGCAGCCCAGGGGCGGCAGGGGACTATGGCTACACCTTC
few	TRBV21-1	16	TRBJ2-7	NA	CAPVVGILGGAREQYF	TGTGCCCCGGTGGTTGGAATATTGGGGGGGGCGAGAGAGCAGTACTTC
NA	TRBV6-5	13	TRBJ2-5	NA	CASWGGPGETQYF	TGTGCCAGCTGGGGGGGGCCGGGAGAGACCCAGTACTTC
NA	TRBV6-5	15	TRBJ2-3	TRBD1	CASSYSGQGWDTQYF	TGTGCCAGCAGTTACTCAGGACAGGGGTGGGATACGCAGTATTTT
few	TRBV29-1	12	TRBJ1-4	NA	CSVGTSGEKLFF	TGCAGCGTCGGGACATCGGGTGAAAAACTGTTTTTT
NA	TRBV30	14	TRBJ2-3	TRBD1	CAWTTGGGTDTQYF	TGTGCCTGGACGACAGGGGGCGGCACAGATACGCAGTATTTT
NA	TRBV6-6	16	TRBJ1-2	TRBD1	CASSLGQEPRHYGYTF	TGTGCCAGCAGCCTGGGACAGGAGCCTCGTCACTATGGCTACACCTTC
NA	TRBV7-9	12	TRBJ2-7	NA	CASSLGSYEQYF	TGTGCCAGCAGCTTAGGTAGCTACGAGCAGTACTTC
NA	TRBV19	15	TRBJ1-1	NA	CASSGSGERSTEAFF	TGTGCCAGTAGTGGATCAGGGGAACGGAGCACTGAAGCTTTCTTT
NA	TRBV6-6	15	TRBJ2-6	TRBD1	CASIDRDSGANVLTF	TGTGCCAGCATTGACAGGGACTCTGGGGCCAACGTCCTGACTTTC
NA	TRBV10-3	13	TRBJ1-2	NA	CAITYQGSYGYTF	TGTGCCATCACCTATCAGGGGTCCTATGGCTACACCTTC
NA	TRBV11-2	15	TRBJ2-1	NA	CASSQPGGQYNEQFF	TGTGCCAGCAGCCAACCCGGGGGGCAATACAATGAGCAGTTCTTC
NA	TRBV5-1	15	TRBJ1-2	NA	CASSKGQTTNYGYTF	TGCGCCAGCAGCAAAGGACAGACCACTAACTATGGCTACACCTTC
NA	TRBV18	17	TRBJ2-7	TRBD2	CASSPPALSAGSHEQYF	TGTGCCAGCTCACCACCGGCCCTCTCAGCGGGGTCCCACGAGCAGTACTTC
NA	TRBV9	15	TRBJ2-7	NA	CASSVWGPHSYEQYF	TGTGCCAGCAGCGTGTGGGGGCCCCACTCCTACGAGCAGTACTTC
NA	TRBV7-9	15	TRBJ2-1	TRBD1	CASSFTGGAYNEQFF	TGTGCCAGCAGCTTTACAGGGGGCGCTTACAATGAGCAGTTCTTC
few	TRBV9	15	TRBJ2-3	TRBD2	CASSVGSGGTDTQYF	TGTGCCAGCAGCGTAGGAAGCGGGGGCACAGATACGCAGTATTTT
NA	TRBV10-3	16	TRBJ1-2	TRBD1	CAISESTGGPGYGYTF	TGTGCCATCAGTGAGTCGACAGGGGGGCCAGGATATGGCTACACCTTC
NA	TRBV7-6	19	TRBJ2-3	TRBD2	CASSSGTSGGLFSTDTQYF	TGTGCCAGCAGCTCCGGGACTAGCGGGGGACTGTTTAGCACAGATACGCAGTATTTT
NA	TRBV18	16	TRBJ2-5	TRBD1	CASSPTFGTGEETQYF	TGTGCCAGCTCCCCAACGTTTGGGACAGGGGAAGAGACCCAGTACTTC
once	TRBV6-1	15	TRBJ1-5	NA	CASSESRGSNQPQHF	TGTGCCAGCAGTGAAAGTCGGGGAAGCAATCAGCCCCAGCATTTT
NA	TRBV5-4	17	TRBJ1-1	NA	CASSPALGGGMNTEAFF	TGTGCCAGCAGCCCGGCGTTGGGGGGTGGGATGAACACTGAAGCTTTCTTT